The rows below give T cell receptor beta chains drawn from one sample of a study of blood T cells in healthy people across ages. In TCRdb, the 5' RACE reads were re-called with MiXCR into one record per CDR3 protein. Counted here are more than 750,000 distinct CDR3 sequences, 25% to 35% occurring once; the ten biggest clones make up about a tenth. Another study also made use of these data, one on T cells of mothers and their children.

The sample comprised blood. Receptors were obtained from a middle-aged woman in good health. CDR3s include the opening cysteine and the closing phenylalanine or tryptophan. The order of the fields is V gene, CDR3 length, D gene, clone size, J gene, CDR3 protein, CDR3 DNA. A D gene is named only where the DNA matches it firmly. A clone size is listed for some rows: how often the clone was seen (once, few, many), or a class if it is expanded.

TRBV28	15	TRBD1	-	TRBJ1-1	CASSPYRGGNTEAFF	TGTGCCAGCAGTCCTTACAGGGGCGGGAACACTGAAGCTTTCTTT
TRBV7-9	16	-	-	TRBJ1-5	CASSLGGGVSNQPQHF	TGTGCCAGCAGCTTAGGCGGGGGGGTGAGCAATCAGCCCCAGCATTTT
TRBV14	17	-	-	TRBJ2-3	CASSKGLAGALTDTQYF	TGTGCCAGCAGCAAGGGCCTGGCGGGGGCCCTCACAGATACGCAGTATTTT
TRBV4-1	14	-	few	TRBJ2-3	CASQEEDVTDTQYF	TGCGCCAGCCAGGAGGAGGACGTCACAGATACGCAGTATTTT
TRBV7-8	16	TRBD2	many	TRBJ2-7	CASSSNSGGQTYEQYF	TGTGCCAGCAGCTCCAATAGCGGGGGTCAGACCTACGAGCAGTACTTC
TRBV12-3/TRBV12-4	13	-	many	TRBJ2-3	CASTLDSTDTQYF	TGTGCCAGCACCCTGGACAGCACAGATACGCAGTATTTT
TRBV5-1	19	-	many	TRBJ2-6	CASSLVSSLAASGANVLTF	TGCGCCAGCAGCTTGGTATCCTCCTTGGCCGCCTCTGGGGCCAACGTCCTGACTTTC
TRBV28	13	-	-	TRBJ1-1	CASSLLKRGEAFF	TGTGCCAGCAGTTTGCTAAAAAGGGGTGAAGCTTTCTTT
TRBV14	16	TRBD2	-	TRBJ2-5	CASSSLAGNPANEQYF	TGTGCCAGCAGCTCCCTAGCGGGGAATCCGGCTAATGAGCAGTACTTC
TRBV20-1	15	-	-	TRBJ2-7	CSARDGRGYSYEQYF	TGCAGTGCTAGAGACGGGCGGGGCTACTCCTACGAGCAGTACTTC
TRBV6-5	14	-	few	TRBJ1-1	CASSSLRMETEAFF	TGTGCCAGCAGTTCCCTCAGGATGGAAACTGAAGCTTTCTTT
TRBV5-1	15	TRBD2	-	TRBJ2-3	CASSGGLASTDTQYF	TGCGCCAGCAGCGGGGGACTAGCGAGCACAGATACGCAGTATTTT
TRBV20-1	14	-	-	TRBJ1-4	CSARDDHLNEKLFF	TGCAGTGCTAGAGATGACCACCTTAATGAAAAACTGTTTTTT
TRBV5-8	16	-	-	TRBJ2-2	CASSLADRDYAGELFF	TGTGCCAGCAGCTTGGCCGACAGGGACTACGCCGGGGAGCTGTTTTTT
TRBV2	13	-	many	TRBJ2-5	CASIRGAQETQYF	TGTGCCAGCATTAGAGGAGCGCAAGAGACCCAGTACTTC
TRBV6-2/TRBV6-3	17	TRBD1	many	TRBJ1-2	CASRNRRTGDPLYGYTF	TGTGCCAGCAGAAACAGACGGACAGGGGATCCCCTCTATGGCTACACCTTC
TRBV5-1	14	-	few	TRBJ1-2	CASSFGGTENGYTF	TGCGCCAGCAGCTTCGGGGGGACGGAAAATGGCTACACCTTC
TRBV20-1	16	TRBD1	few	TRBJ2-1	CSGTGTGFISYNEQFF	TGCAGTGGGACCGGGACAGGGTTCATATCCTACAATGAGCAGTTCTTC
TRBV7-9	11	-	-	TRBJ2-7	CASNPGVEQYF	TGTGCCAGCAACCCAGGGGTCGAGCAGTACTTC
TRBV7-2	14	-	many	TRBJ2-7	CASSLGVISDEQYF	TGTGCCAGCAGCTTAGGGGTGATTAGCGACGAGCAGTACTTC
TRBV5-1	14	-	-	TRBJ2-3	CASSFERPTDTQYF	TGCGCCAGCAGCTTTGAGAGACCCACAGATACGCAGTATTTT
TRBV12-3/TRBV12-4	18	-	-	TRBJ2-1	CASSLRVRTADHYNGQFF	TGTGCCAGCAGCCTGAGAGTGAGGACTGCGGACCACTACAATGGGCAGTTCTTC
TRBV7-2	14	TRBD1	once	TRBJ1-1	CASSRPTGGTEAFF	TGTGCCAGCAGCCGTCCTACAGGGGGCACCGAAGCTTTCTTT
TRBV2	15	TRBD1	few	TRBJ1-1	CASKRTGVINTEAFF	TGTGCCAGCAAAAGGACAGGGGTTATAAACACTGAAGCTTTCTTT
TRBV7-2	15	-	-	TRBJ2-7	CASSLGAGYYNEQYF	TGTGCCAGCAGCTTAGGGGCAGGGTACTACAATGAGCAGTACTTC
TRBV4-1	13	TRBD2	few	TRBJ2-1	CASSHGLDGEQFF	TGCGCCAGCAGCCACGGACTAGACGGGGAGCAGTTCTTC